The clone carrying this T cell receptor (beta chain) occurred many times. What it recognizes is unknown. With 10-nucleotide random UMIs included, cDNA was synthesized by 5'RACE. TCRdb itself ran the 5' RACE reads through MiXCR, one entry per CDR3 protein. The table records some 46,000 distinct CDR3 sequences, around a tenth of them present only once. The sample comes from a study of neurological immune-mediated disorders. General observations from the study: Sharing of CDR3 amino acid sequences among expanded clones across subjects was absent, suggesting private repertoires in all groups.

Germline CDR1 and CDR2: SGHRS and YFSETQ. The CDR3 is 14 residues long. The trim removed 4 bases at V and 7 bases at J, leaving 6 bases unmatched. The receptor was isolated from a man between 65 and 79 years old with HTLV-1-associated myelopathy (HAM/TSP). The gene calls are TRBV5-1 and TRBJ2-3, with 10 positions matching TRBD1. Sequencing was carried out using PBMCs. This CDR3 is CASSRGTGDNTQYF. CDR3 nucleotides: TGCGCCAGCAGCCGCGGGACAGGGGATAATACGCAGTATTTT.